A selection of T cell receptor beta chains follows, all from one sample in a study of graft-versus-host responses after intestinal transplantation. Data came from immunoSEQ multiplex PCR; TCRdb stores just in-frame clones and leaves some out. Altogether 93,000 or so clones are present, roughly 93% being singletons, with the ten largest covering 0.95% to 1.5%. The antigens of these receptors remain unknown. The material was unstimulated CD8+ T cells sorted from spleen or lymph node cells, obtained before intestinal transplant. The receptor source for this set is a human donor who received an intestinal transplant. Both conserved end residues are part of each CDR3. D genes are given only for firm matches. The size field is filled for only some rows; it gives once, few, many or a size class.

V gene	J gene	clone size	D gene	CDR3 DNA	CDR3 protein
TRBV11-3	TRBJ2-7	NA	NA	TGTGCCAGCAGCAGCCCCGGGACACCTTACGAGCAGTACTTC	CASSSPGTPYEQYF
TRBV7-3	TRBJ2-3	NA	TRBD2	TGTGCCAGCAGCTCCGGGGGGGGCCCAGATACGCAGTATTTT	CASSSGGGPDTQYF
TRBV4-2	TRBJ2-3	NA	TRBD2	TGTGCCAGCAGCCAAGATTTCCTAGCGGGGACAGATACGCAGTATTTT	CASSQDFLAGTDTQYF
TRBV7-6	TRBJ1-1	NA	NA	TGTGCCAGCAGCTTAGATCTGAACACTGAAGCTTTCTTT	CASSLDLNTEAFF
TRBV7-9	TRBJ1-2	NA	NA	TGTGCCAGCAGCACCACTGGGGGAGGGGTCCCCTATGGCTACACCTTC	CASSTTGGGVPYGYTF
TRBV4-1	TRBJ2-7	NA	NA	TGCGCCAGCGGGGTTTCGGGGGGCCTCGAGCAGTACTTC	CASGVSGGLEQYF
TRBV11-2	TRBJ2-7	NA	NA	TGTGCCAGCAGCCCCGGGGTTTTGGCGGAGCAGTACTTC	CASSPGVLAEQYF
TRBV6-6	TRBJ2-2	once	NA	TGTGCCAGTTCGGGACTGACCGGGGAGCTGTTTTTT	CASSGLTGELFF
TRBV6-1	TRBJ2-7	once	TRBD2	TGTGCCAGCAGTGACGTAGCGGGCCTCGACGAGCAGTACTTC	CASSDVAGLDEQYF
TRBV6-1	TRBJ1-1	NA	NA	TGTGCTAGCTGGTCGCGGAGCACTGAAGCTTTCTTT	CASWSRSTEAFF
TRBV2	TRBJ2-1	NA	NA	TGTGCCAGCACTCTGGGGAATGAGCAGTTCTTC	CASTLGNEQFF
TRBV9	TRBJ1-2	NA	TRBD1	TGTGCCAGCACGCAGGGACAGGGGGACCCCACCTTC	CASTQGQGDPTF
TRBV21-1	TRBJ2-7	NA	NA	TGTGCCAGCGCCCCGGATACCTACGAGCAGTACTTC	CASAPDTYEQYF
TRBV10-3	TRBJ2-2	NA	TRBD2	TGTGCCATCAGTCCTAGCGGGGGGATACCGGGGGAGCTGTTTTTT	CAISPSGGIPGELFF
TRBV27	TRBJ1-2	NA	NA	TGTGCCAGCAGTTTAACATCAGACCTCTATGGCTACACCTTC	CASSLTSDLYGYTF
TRBV15	TRBJ2-7	NA	NA	TGTGCCACCAGCAACGCCGGGAGAGGCGTTGAGCAGTACTTC	CATSNAGRGVEQYF
TRBV25-1	TRBJ1-2	NA	NA	TGTGCCAGCGGTGACTCTCCGGGACAAGTCTATGGCTGCACCTTC	CASGDSPGQVYGCTF
TRBV5-7	TRBJ2-3	NA	NA	TGTGCCAGCAGGAAAGCGGAGCGGGGCACAGATACGCAGTATTTT	CASRKAERGTDTQYF
TRBV10-2	TRBJ2-5	NA	TRBD1	TGCGCCAGCAACCGGGACAGGGAGGGTGAGACCCAGTACTTC	CASNRDREGETQYF
TRBV5-1	TRBJ2-1	NA	NA	TGCGCCAGCAGCTTGGGAGGGGGGGGCCTAGACAATGAGCAGTTCTTC	CASSLGGGGLDNEQFF
TRBV19	TRBJ1-1	NA	NA	TGTGCCAGTAGTTTATTTTTGCCAGGGTATCTGAACACTGAAGCTTTCTTT	CASSLFLPGYLNTEAFF
TRBV7-9	TRBJ1-1	NA	NA	TGTGCCAGCAGCATCTCTGGCGGGACTGAAGCTTTCTTT	CASSISGGTEAFF
TRBV6-5	TRBJ1-1	once	NA	TGTGCCAGCAGTTACGCGGACAGTAACACTGAAGCTTTCTTT	CASSYADSNTEAFF
TRBV9	TRBJ1-3	NA	NA	TGTGCCTCAAGGTCCAGCTCTGGAAACACCATATATTTT	CASRSSSGNTIYF
TRBV9	TRBJ1-5	NA	NA	TGTGCCAGCAGCGCGGGGGGTCTCGGACAGCCCCAGCATTTT	CASSAGGLGQPQHF
TRBV13	TRBJ2-3	once	NA	TGTGCCAGCAGCTTAGAGGGGAATAGGGATACGCAGTATTTT	CASSLEGNRDTQYF
TRBV7-2	TRBJ2-4	NA	NA	TGTGCCAGCAGCTTTTACAGGGAAGCCAAAAACATTCAGTACTTC	CASSFYREAKNIQYF
TRBV7-3	TRBJ2-1	NA	TRBD1	TGTGCCAGCAGCTACGACAGGGGTAATGAGCAGTTCTTC	CASSYDRGNEQFF
TRBV11-2	TRBJ2-7	NA	NA	TGTGCCAGCAGCTGGACCCCGGGGAGCGGCCTACCCTACGAGCAGTACTTC	CASSWTPGSGLPYEQYF
TRBV5-6	TRBJ2-1	NA	TRBD1	TGTGCCAGCAGCTTTTCTGGGACAGGGAACAATGAGCAGTTCTTC	CASSFSGTGNNEQFF
TRBV30	TRBJ1-2	NA	NA	TGTGCCTGCCTTGCCGAGGGAGGAGGCTACACCTTC	CACLAEGGGYTF
TRBV27	TRBJ2-1	NA	NA	TGTGCCAGCACCCAGGCAGGGACCTACAATGAGCAGTTCTTC	CASTQAGTYNEQFF
TRBV19	TRBJ2-1	once	NA	TGTGCCAGTACCCCGCCGACAGGACCCCACAATGAGCAGTTCTTC	CASTPPTGPHNEQFF
TRBV10-1	TRBJ1-1	few	NA	TGCGCCAGCAGGGAGACAGCTAACACTGAAGCTTTCTTT	CASRETANTEAFF
TRBV4-1	TRBJ2-2	NA	TRBD2	TGCGCCAGCAGCCAAGATTGGGGTAGCGGGGGCCCTACCGGGGAGCTGTTTTTT	CASSQDWGSGGPTGELFF
TRBV13	TRBJ1-2	NA	TRBD1	TGTGCCAGCAGCCGGGGGGTTGGGACAGGGTTCCCCTATGGCTACACCTTC	CASSRGVGTGFPYGYTF
TRBV29-1	TRBJ1-2	NA	TRBD1	TGCAGCGTTGTGGGTGGGACAGGTTTTATTGAGCCTTATGGCTACACCTTC	CSVVGGTGFIEPYGYTF
TRBV13	TRBJ1-2	NA	NA	TGTGCCAGCAGCTCGCATTGGACAGACGGGGAGGGCTACACCTTC	CASSSHWTDGEGYTF
TRBV5-1	TRBJ1-1	NA	TRBD1	TGCGCCAGCAGCGCGACACAGGGGTTGAACACTGAAGCTTTCTTT	CASSATQGLNTEAFF
TRBV5-1	TRBJ2-5	once	NA	TGCGCCAGCAAATCGGGCTCGGAAGAGACCCAGTACTTC	CASKSGSEETQYF
TRBV6-5	TRBJ2-2	NA	TRBD2	TGTGCCAGCAGTTATAGCGGGGGGGACGCCGGGGAGCTGTTTTTT	CASSYSGGDAGELFF
TRBV12-5	TRBJ1-4	NA	NA	TGTGCTAGTGGTTTGTCGCCGGATAAGGAAAAACTGTTTTTT	CASGLSPDKEKLFF
TRBV4-1	TRBJ2-6	NA	TRBD1	TGCGCCAGCAGCCGAATAACCGGGACAGGGTCTGGGGCCAACGTCCTGACTTTC	CASSRITGTGSGANVLTF
TRBV13	TRBJ2-5	NA	NA	TGTGCCAGCAGCACCGGCGGTTGGGGAGAGACCCAGTACTTC	CASSTGGWGETQYF
TRBV5-4	TRBJ2-2	NA	NA	TGTGCCAGCAGCTCCTGGGAAGGGGACGTCAACACCGGGGAGCTGTTTTTT	CASSSWEGDVNTGELFF
TRBV7-9	TRBJ1-2	NA	NA	TGTGCCAGCAGCTTGTTGGAATCAGGGACCGCGGATGGCTACACCTTC	CASSLLESGTADGYTF
TRBV2	TRBJ2-2	NA	NA	TGTGCCATCCCCGCTGCCCGGGGACGTAACACCGGGGAGCTGTTTTTT	CAIPAARGRNTGELFF
TRBV2	TRBJ2-3	NA	TRBD2	TGCGCCAGCCGGCCGGGACTAGAGGTAGTAGATACGCAGTATTTT	CASRPGLEVVDTQYF
TRBV7-9	TRBJ2-1	NA	NA	TGTGCCAGCAGCTCCACCTACAATGAGCAGTTCTTC	CASSSTYNEQFF
TRBV9	TRBJ1-3	NA	NA	TGTGCCAGCAGCGTAGATATATACTCTGGAAACACCATATATTTT	CASSVDIYSGNTIYF
TRBV27	TRBJ2-1	once	NA	TGTGCCAGCAGTTTAAGGGGGGCCACTTACAATGAGCAGTTCTTC	CASSLRGATYNEQFF
TRBV13	TRBJ1-1	NA	NA	TGTGCCAGCAGCCGGTCTCCTGGGGGGACTGAAGCTTTCTTT	CASSRSPGGTEAFF
TRBV11-2	TRBJ2-3	NA	NA	TGTGCCAGCAGCTTTGGCGCTGGGGGCACAGATACGCAGTATTTT	CASSFGAGGTDTQYF